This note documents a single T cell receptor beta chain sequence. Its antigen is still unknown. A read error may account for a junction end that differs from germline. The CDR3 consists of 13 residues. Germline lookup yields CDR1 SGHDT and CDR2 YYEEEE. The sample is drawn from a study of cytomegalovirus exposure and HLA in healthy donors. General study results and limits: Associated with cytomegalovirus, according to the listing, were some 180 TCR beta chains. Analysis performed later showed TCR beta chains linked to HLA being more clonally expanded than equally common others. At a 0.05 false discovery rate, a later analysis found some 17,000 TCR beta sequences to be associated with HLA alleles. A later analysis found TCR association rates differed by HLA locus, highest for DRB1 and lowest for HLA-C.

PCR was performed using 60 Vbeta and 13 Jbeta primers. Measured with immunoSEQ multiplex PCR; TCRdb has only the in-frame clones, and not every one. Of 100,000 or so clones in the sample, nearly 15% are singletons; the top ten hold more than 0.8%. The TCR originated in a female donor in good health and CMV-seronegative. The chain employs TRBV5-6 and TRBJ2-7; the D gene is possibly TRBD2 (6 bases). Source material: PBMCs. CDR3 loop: CASRPFGEEGPNF. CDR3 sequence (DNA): TGTGCCAGCAGACCCTTTGGGGAGGAGGGCCCGAACTTC.